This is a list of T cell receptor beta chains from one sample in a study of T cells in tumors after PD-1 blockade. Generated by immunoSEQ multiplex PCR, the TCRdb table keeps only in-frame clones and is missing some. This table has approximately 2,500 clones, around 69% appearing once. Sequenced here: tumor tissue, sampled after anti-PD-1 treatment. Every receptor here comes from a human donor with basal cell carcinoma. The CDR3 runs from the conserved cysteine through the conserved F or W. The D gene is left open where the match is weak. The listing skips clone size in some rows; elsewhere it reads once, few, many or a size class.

CDR3: CASSFPGLTTEAFF
DNA: TGTGCCAGCAGTTTCCCCGGACTTACCACTGAAGCTTTCTTT
D: -
J: TRBJ1-1
size: -
V: TRBV28

CDR3: CARSSLRGGNEQFF
DNA: TGTGCCAGAAGCTCTCTACGAGGGGGCAATGAGCAGTTCTTC
D: -
J: TRBJ2-1
size: few
V: TRBV5-3

CDR3: CASSQLRRGLVTSNQPQHF
DNA: TGCGCCAGCAGTCAATTGAGAAGGGGGTTGGTTACGAGCAATCAGCCCCAGCATTTT
D: -
J: TRBJ1-5
size: -
V: TRBV23-1

CDR3: CASSPVQGHRSSYEQYF
DNA: TGTGCCAGCTCACCCGTACAGGGACACAGAAGCTCCTACGAGCAGTACTTC
D: -
J: TRBJ2-7
size: once
V: TRBV18

CDR3: CATSRERTSGANVLTF
DNA: TGTGCCACCAGCAGAGAACGAACCTCTGGGGCCAACGTCCTGACTTTC
D: -
J: TRBJ2-6
size: -
V: TRBV15

CDR3: CASSRRDSGHNEQFF
DNA: TGTGCCAGCAGCCGGAGGGATTCCGGCCACAATGAGCAGTTCTTC
D: -
J: TRBJ2-1
size: -
V: TRBV6-6

CDR3: CASLWGIIAHEQYF
DNA: TGTGCCAGCCTTTGGGGGATCATAGCTCACGAGCAGTACTTC
D: -
J: TRBJ2-7
size: -
V: TRBV2

CDR3: CASSFAGQGNIQYF
DNA: TGCGCCAGCAGCTTCGCCGGACAGGGAAACATTCAGTACTTC
D: TRBD1
J: TRBJ2-4
size: few
V: TRBV5-1

CDR3: CASSLGQSLNQPQHF
DNA: TGTGCCAGCAGCTTAGGGCAGTCGCTAAATCAGCCCCAGCATTTT
D: -
J: TRBJ1-5
size: -
V: TRBV7-2

CDR3: CASSEVAGGRGEQFF
DNA: TGTGCCAGCAGTGAGGTAGCGGGAGGAAGGGGTGAGCAGTTCTTC
D: TRBD2
J: TRBJ2-1
size: -
V: TRBV2

CDR3: CASSQESSLQPQHF
DNA: TGCGCCAGCAGCCAAGAGTCGAGTTTACAGCCCCAGCATTTT
D: -
J: TRBJ1-5
size: -
V: TRBV4-1

CDR3: CASSQQSTSGPKNIQYF
DNA: TGTGCCAGCAGCCAACAGTCGACTAGCGGCCCGAAAAACATTCAGTACTTC
D: TRBD2
J: TRBJ2-4
size: large
V: TRBV3-1/TRBV3-2

CDR3: CASSRTPNTEAFF
DNA: TGTGCCAGCAGTCGTACACCGAACACTGAAGCTTTCTTT
D: -
J: TRBJ1-1
size: -
V: TRBV27

CDR3: CASSVTGAESPLHF
DNA: TGTGCCAGCAGCGTAACGGGGGCCGAGTCACCCCTCCACTTT
D: -
J: TRBJ1-6
size: -
V: TRBV9

CDR3: CASTPRGAREQYF
DNA: TGTGCCAGCACCCCACGGGGGGCGCGGGAGCAGTACTTC
D: -
J: TRBJ2-7
size: -
V: TRBV27

CDR3: CASSPQGGGKLFF
DNA: TGTGCCAGCAGTCCACAGGGCGGTGGAAAACTGTTTTTT
D: -
J: TRBJ1-4
size: -
V: TRBV27

CDR3: CASTLLPTYNEQFF
DNA: TGCGCCAGCACCCTTCTTCCTACATACAATGAGCAGTTCTTC
D: -
J: TRBJ2-1
size: -
V: TRBV5-1

CDR3: CATSETGGGTDTQYF
DNA: TGTGCCACCAGTGAGACAGGGGGGGGCACAGATACGCAGTATTTT
D: TRBD1
J: TRBJ2-3
size: -
V: TRBV24-1

CDR3: CASSWGGTGSGANVLTF
DNA: TGTGCCAGCAGCTGGGGGGGGACAGGGTCAGGGGCCAACGTCCTGACTTTC
D: TRBD1
J: TRBJ2-6
size: -
V: TRBV5-6

CDR3: CASSFSLTGKNSPLHF
DNA: TGTGCCAGCAGTTTCTCCCTGACAGGGAAAAATTCACCCCTCCACTTT
D: TRBD1
J: TRBJ1-6
size: -
V: TRBV28

CDR3: CASTLQPPSHGYTF
DNA: TGTGCCAGCACTCTCCAGCCTCCATCCCATGGCTACACCTTC
D: -
J: TRBJ1-2
size: few
V: TRBV28

CDR3: CASSLAFRDTEAFF
DNA: TGTGCCAGCAGTTTAGCATTTCGGGACACTGAAGCTTTCTTT
D: -
J: TRBJ1-1
size: -
V: TRBV28

CDR3: CASGGGAGYNEQFF
DNA: TGTGCCAGCGGCGGGGGGGCAGGTTACAATGAGCAGTTCTTC
D: TRBD2
J: TRBJ2-1
size: -
V: TRBV27

CDR3: CASSLSGMSNEQFF
DNA: TGTGCCAGCAGCCTTTCCGGGATGAGCAATGAGCAGTTCTTC
D: -
J: TRBJ2-1
size: once
V: TRBV7-3

CDR3: CASSLETGYSVYGYTF
DNA: TGTGCCAGCAGTTTAGAGACAGGGTATAGTGTCTATGGCTACACCTTC
D: TRBD1
J: TRBJ1-2
size: -
V: TRBV28

CDR3: CASSGGRPNYNEQFF
DNA: TGTGCCAGCAGCGGGGGGAGGCCGAACTACAATGAGCAGTTCTTC
D: TRBD2
J: TRBJ2-1
size: -
V: TRBV28

CDR3: CASSLNDLILNTEAFF
DNA: TGTGCCAGCAGTTTAAACGATCTGATCCTGAACACTGAAGCTTTCTTT
D: -
J: TRBJ1-1
size: few
V: TRBV28

CDR3: CASSPQGSRNTIYF
DNA: TGTGCCAGCAGTCCACAGGGGAGCCGGAACACCATATATTTT
D: TRBD1
J: TRBJ1-3
size: -
V: TRBV28

CDR3: CASRGPSGGASEQFF
DNA: TGTGCCAGCAGAGGCCCCTCCGGGGGGGCAAGTGAGCAGTTCTTC
D: TRBD2
J: TRBJ2-1
size: -
V: TRBV5-4

CDR3: CASSLEQGANQPQHF
DNA: TGTGCCAGCAGCTTGGAACAGGGGGCAAATCAGCCCCAGCATTTT
D: TRBD1
J: TRBJ1-5
size: -
V: TRBV5-6

CDR3: CASSPQGSRNTIYF
DNA: TGTGCCAGCAGCCCCCAGGGGTCCCGAAACACCATATATTTT
D: -
J: TRBJ1-3
size: -
V: TRBV6-5

CDR3: CASSLRTSGRAQFTGELFF
DNA: TGTGCCAGCAGTCTACGGACTAGCGGGAGGGCTCAGTTTACCGGGGAGCTGTTTTTT
D: TRBD2
J: TRBJ2-2
size: -
V: TRBV6-6

CDR3: CASSLQGANYEQYF
DNA: TGTGCCAGCAGTCTACAGGGGGCGAACTACGAGCAGTACTTC
D: TRBD1
J: TRBJ2-7
size: -
V: TRBV27

CDR3: CASSWTTRGASEQFF
DNA: TGTGCCAGCAGCTGGACTACGAGGGGAGCAAGTGAGCAGTTCTTC
D: -
J: TRBJ2-1
size: -
V: TRBV3-1/TRBV3-2

CDR3: CASTRISGRFGELFF
DNA: TGTGCCAGCACCCGAATTAGCGGGAGGTTCGGGGAGCTGTTTTTT
D: TRBD2
J: TRBJ2-2
size: -
V: TRBV5-6

CDR3: CATSEWAGGEKTSKNIQYF
DNA: TGTGCCACCAGCGAATGGGCAGGGGGGGAAAAGACTTCCAAAAACATTCAGTACTTC
D: -
J: TRBJ2-4
size: -
V: TRBV15

CDR3: CASSPEVSRNTIYF
DNA: TGTGCCAGCAGCCCCGAGGTCAGCCGAAACACCATATATTTT
D: -
J: TRBJ1-3
size: -
V: TRBV7-6

CDR3: CASSYLTGKLFF
DNA: TGTGCCAGCAGTTACCTTACCGGGAAGCTGTTTTTT
D: -
J: TRBJ2-2
size: -
V: TRBV12-3/TRBV12-4

CDR3: CASSYSLGQGINEQYF
DNA: TGTGCCAGCAGTTACTCGTTGGGACAGGGGATCAACGAGCAGTACTTC
D: TRBD1
J: TRBJ2-7
size: -
V: TRBV6-5

CDR3: CASSRSEGYEQYF
DNA: TGTGCCAGCAGCCGCTCGGAAGGTTACGAGCAGTACTTC
D: -
J: TRBJ2-7
size: -
V: TRBV3-1/TRBV3-2

CDR3: CSTVNTEAFF
DNA: TGCAGCACCGTGAACACTGAAGCTTTCTTT
D: -
J: TRBJ1-1
size: -
V: TRBV29-1

CDR3: CASSLGLGKTQYF
DNA: TGTGCCAGCAGCTTAGGTCTAGGGAAGACCCAGTACTTC
D: -
J: TRBJ2-5
size: -
V: TRBV7-2

CDR3: CASSQRVGTDLQYF
DNA: TGCGCCAGCAGCCAAAGGGTAGGGACTGATTTGCAGTACTTC
D: -
J: TRBJ2-7
size: -
V: TRBV4-3

CDR3: CSVEDHIGDYGYTF
DNA: TGCAGCGTTGAAGATCATATAGGTGACTATGGCTACACCTTC
D: -
J: TRBJ1-2
size: -
V: TRBV29-1

CDR3: CAWGTGHNYGYTF
DNA: TGTGCCTGGGGAACGGGACACAACTATGGCTACACCTTC
D: -
J: TRBJ1-2
size: large
V: TRBV30

CDR3: CASKGRRPPRYSNQPQHF
DNA: TGTGCCAGCAAAGGGCGGCGGCCGCCGCGGTATAGCAATCAGCCCCAGCATTTT
D: -
J: TRBJ1-5
size: large
V: TRBV5-4

CDR3: CSASDWAYEQYF
DNA: TGCAGTGCGAGTGATTGGGCCTACGAGCAGTACTTC
D: -
J: TRBJ2-7
size: few
V: TRBV20-1